These 8 T cell receptor beta chains were sequenced from one sample in a study of T cells after yellow fever vaccination. TCRdb itself ran the 5' RACE reads through MiXCR, one entry per CDR3 protein. Among 500,000 to 700,000 distinct CDR3 sequences, roughly a fifth were seen once, and the ten largest hold roughly an eighth. Sequences were derived from PBMCs, sampled 15 days after the yellow fever booster vaccination. These receptor sequences come from a man aged 25-45 years who received the YFV17D yellow fever vaccine.

The chain combines TRBV14 with TRBJ2-3; D unclear. Deletions cut 3 bases from V and 2 bases from J, with 12 bases between. CDR1 SGHDN and CDR2 FVKESK come from the germline V gene. CDR3 length: 15 residues. CDR3 sequence reads: CASSQSPQFTDTQYF. The CDR3 DNA follows: TGTGCCAGCAGCCAGTCCCCCCAGTTCACAGATACGCAGTATTTT.

V is TRBV20-1 and J is TRBJ2-3, with D perhaps TRBD2 (6 bases). Trimming pared 6 bases from V and 2 bases from J, leaving 15 bases between. Germline CDR1 reads DFQATT; CDR2 reads SNEGSKA (reference sequence). This CDR3 contains 14 residues. The CDR3 DNA reads as TGCAGTGCCCGATCTAGCGCGCCCACAGATACGCAGTATTTT. Translating it yields CSARSSAPTDTQYF.

CDR3 amino acids: CASSPKVADTQYF. The CDR3 bases are TGTGCCAGCAGCCCAAAGGTTGCGGATACGCAGTATTTT. The chain is built from TRBV7-8 and TRBJ2-3; unclear D gene. V lost 5 bases and J 6 bases, leaving 12 bases between the germline ends. Germline V gene sequence: CDR1 SGHVS, CDR2 FQNEAQ. There are 13 residues in the CDR3.

The chain employs TRBV5-6 and TRBJ2-1; TRBD2 is a possible D gene (6 bases). Trimming removed 5 bases from V and 8 bases from J, with 20 bases in between. CDR1 SGHDT and CDR2 YYEEEE come from the germline V gene. The CDR3 has 15 residues. In DNA form, the CDR3 reads TGTGCCAGCAGGACAAGTCGCGGGATGCCCCATGAGCAGTTCTTC. Its translation: CASRTSRGMPHEQFF.

The CDR3 region is CASSQSGSQSPLHF. The CDR3 DNA reads TGCGCCAGCAGCCAATCGGGAAGTCAATCACCCCTCCACTTT. The V and J genes are TRBV5-1 and TRBJ1-6; D unresolved. The CDR3 sequence is 14 residues long. Trimming shortened V by 4 bases and J by 10 bases, and 15 bases separated the two germline ends. The germline gives CDR1 SGHRS, CDR2 YFSETQ. Looking up the rest from reference TRBV5-1 and TRBJ1-6 gives the full variable domain: KAGVTQTPRYLIKTRGQQVTLSCSPISGHRSVSWYQQTPGQGLQFLFEYFSETQRNKGNFPGRFSGRQFSNSRSEMNVSTLELGDSALYLCASSQSGSQSPLHFGNGTRLTVT.

The sample holds a few counts of this clonotype. The rearrangement uses TRBV9 and TRBJ2-3; 13 bases agree with TRBD2. The CDR3 is 15 residues long. With V trimmed by 3 bases and J by 5 bases, 3 bases remained unmatched. Germline V gene lookup returns CDR1 SGDLS and CDR2 YYNGEE. The DNA of the CDR3 is TGTGCCAGCAGCGGACTAGCGGGAGGACAAGATACGCAGTATTTT. It specifies CASSGLAGGQDTQYF.

The chain employs TRBV7-9 and TRBJ2-1; 10 bases line up with TRBD2. After removal of 5 bases from V and 10 bases from J, the junction contained 8 bases not matched to a gene. Germline values: CDR1 SEHNR, CDR2 FQNEAQ (reference sequence). The CDR3 is 14 residues long. The CDR3 sequence is CASSTGTSEREQFF. The CDR3 DNA is TGTGCCAGCAGCACCGGGACTAGCGAGAGAGAGCAGTTCTTC.

This clonotype has a handful of counts. The chain recombines TRBV5-5 with TRBJ2-1; D is uncertain. Trimming pared 8 bases from V and 3 bases from J, leaving 18 bases between. The CDR3 totals 15 residues. Germline CDR1 is SGHKS and CDR2 is YYEKEE (reference sequence). CDR3 sequence (DNA): TGTGCCAGTCTCCTCGACTCTGGCTTCTACAATGAGCAGTTCTTC. Residues: CASLLDSGFYNEQFF.